A single T cell receptor (beta chain) is shown here with its context. At one end the junction does not follow the germline gene, possibly because of a read error. This specimen belongs to a study of T cells in Graves' hyperthyroidism and ophthalmopathy. The study excluded patients with uncontrolled infection, other autoimmune disease, pregnancy or lactation. The diagnoses drew upon clinical symptoms, serum thyroxine and TRAb, thyroid ultrasound and orbital computed tomography. In germline, CDR1 is SNHLY, CDR2 FYNNEI. This CDR3 has 13 residues. Researchers amplified the TCR beta CDR3 regions from RNA transcripts. The HTBI primer set drove a first-round RT-PCR of the TCR CDR3. TCRdb called the multiplex PCR reads again in MiXCR, with one record for every CDR3 protein. The data contain under 300,000 distinct CDR3 sequences, approximately 21% of them seen just once; the ten biggest clones take up around 62%.

The sample taken for sequencing was blood. The sequence derives from a young man with Graves' ophthalmopathy. V usage is TRBV2 and J usage is TRBJ2-1; D remains ambiguous. CDR3 nucleotides: TGTGCCAGCAGTCAGACACGTTACAGTGAGCAGTTCTTC. Translating it yields CASSQTRYSEQFF. Full variable domain (missing parts from reference TRBV2 and TRBJ2-1): EPEVTQTPSHQVTQMGQEVILRCVPISNHLYFYWYRQILGQKVEFLVSFYNNEISEKSEIFDDQFSVERPDGSNFTLKIRSTKLEDSAMYFCASSQTRYSEQFFGPGTRLTVL.